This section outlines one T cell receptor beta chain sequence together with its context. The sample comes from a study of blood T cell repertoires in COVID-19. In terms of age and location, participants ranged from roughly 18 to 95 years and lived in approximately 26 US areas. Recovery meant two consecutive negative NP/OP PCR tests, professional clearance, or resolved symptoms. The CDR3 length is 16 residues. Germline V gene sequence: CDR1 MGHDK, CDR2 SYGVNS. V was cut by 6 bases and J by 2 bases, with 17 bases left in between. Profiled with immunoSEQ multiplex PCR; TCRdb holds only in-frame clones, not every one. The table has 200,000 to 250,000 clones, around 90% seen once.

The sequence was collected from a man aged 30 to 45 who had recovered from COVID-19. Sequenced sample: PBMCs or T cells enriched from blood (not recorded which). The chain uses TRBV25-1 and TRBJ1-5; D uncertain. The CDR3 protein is CASSPSRGEGNQPQHF. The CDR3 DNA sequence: TGTGCCAGCAGCCCCTCTCGGGGAGAGGGCAATCAGCCCCAGCATTTT.